The clone carrying this T cell receptor (beta chain) was counted between two and nine times. The target antigen is unknown. The data originate from a study of OX40 agonist ivuxolimab in advanced cancers. General study findings and limits: CD8+ T cells averaged more expanded clones than CD4+.

TCRdb's copy holds only in-frame clones and misses some; the assay was immunoSEQ multiplex PCR. The table has 75,000 to 95,000 clones, 84% seen once. Trimming removed 9 bases from V and 7 bases from J, with 13 bases in between. The CDR3 is made up of 12 amino acids. The germline gives CDR1 MDHEN, CDR2 SYDVKM. The chain couples TRBV28 to TRBJ1-5; D remains unclear. The sequenced sample was CD4+ or CD8+ T cells sorted from blood, obtained in a trial of the OX40 agonist ivuxolimab. This sequence originates from an adult with an advanced solid tumor such as melanoma, head and neck, liver or kidney cancer. The DNA of the CDR3 is TGTGCCAGTCTCCAAACTGGACAGCCCCAGCATTTT. It yields the protein CASLQTGQPQHF. Looking up the rest from reference TRBV28 and TRBJ1-5 gives the full variable domain: DVKVTQSSRYLVKRTGEKVFLECVQDMDHENMFWYRQDPGLGLRLIYFSYDVKMKEKGDIPEGYSVSREKKERFSLILESASTNQTSMYLCASLQTGQPQHFGDGTRLSIL.